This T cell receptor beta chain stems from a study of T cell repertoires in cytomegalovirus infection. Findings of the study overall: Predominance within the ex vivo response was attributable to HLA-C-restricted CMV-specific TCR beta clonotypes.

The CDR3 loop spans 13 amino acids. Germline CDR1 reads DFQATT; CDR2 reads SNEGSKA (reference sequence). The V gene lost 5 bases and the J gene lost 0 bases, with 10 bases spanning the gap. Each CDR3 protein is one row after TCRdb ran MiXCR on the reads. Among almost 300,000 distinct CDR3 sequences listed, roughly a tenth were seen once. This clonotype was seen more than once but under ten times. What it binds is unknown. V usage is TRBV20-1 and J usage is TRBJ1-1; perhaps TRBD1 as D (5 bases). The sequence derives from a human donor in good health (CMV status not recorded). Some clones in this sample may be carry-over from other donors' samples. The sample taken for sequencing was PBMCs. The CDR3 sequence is CSAADSLNTEAFF. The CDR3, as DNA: TGCAGTGCTGCCGACAGCCTGAACACTGAAGCTTTCTTT.